This TCR beta chain was sequenced for a study of blood T cell repertoires in COVID-19. About the study: PBMCs, B-cell-depleted T cells, or T cells were the source of the cDNA or gDNA that made up the material.

The ends were cut back, 4 bases at V and 4 bases at J, with 11 bases in the middle. Germline loops: CDR1 SGHKS, CDR2 YYEKEE (reference sequence). The CDR3 length is 13 residues. Profiled with immunoSEQ multiplex PCR; TCRdb holds only in-frame clones, not every one. Of some 120,000 clones listed, about 88% are singletons. The sequenced sample consisted of peripheral blood. The clonotype was recovered from a human donor in a cohort sampled during active COVID-19. V is TRBV5-5 and J is TRBJ1-2; possibly TRBD1 for D (5 bases). The CDR3 spells CASSPGGSYGYTF. The CDR3 nucleotides read TGTGCCAGCAGCCCGGGGGGGAGCTATGGCTACACCTTC.